A selection of T cell receptor beta chains follows, all from one sample in a study of T cell responses to AZD1222 COVID-19 vaccine. Measured with immunoSEQ multiplex PCR; TCRdb has only the in-frame clones, and not every one. The sample contains around 160,000 clones, approximately 90% of which appear only once. Sequenced here: peripheral blood, sampled on day 0 of AZD1222 vaccination. The receptors stem from an adult in good health. Each CDR3 is given with its conserved first and last residue. The D gene is left open where the match is weak. Rows give clone size only sometimes, using once, few, many, or a class for an expanded clone.

NA	TRBV5-1	NA	TRBJ1-1	13	CASSPNIDAEAFF
NA	TRBV5-1	NA	TRBJ2-5	17	CASSLGFLEGYQETQYF
NA	TRBV9	NA	TRBJ2-7	15	CASSVSDSQSYEQYF
NA	TRBV27	TRBD1	TRBJ2-2	14	CASSTNRGEGELFF
NA	TRBV18	TRBD1	TRBJ2-7	16	CASSSRQGRNVYEQYF
once	TRBV6-5	NA	TRBJ1-2	12	CASSTNNYGYTF
few	TRBV29-1	NA	TRBJ1-1	12	CSVEIQNTEAFF
NA	TRBV4-1	TRBD2	TRBJ2-1	14	CASSSGGSYNEQFF
NA	TRBV7-9	TRBD1	TRBJ1-3	14	CASRSDRGGNTIYF
NA	TRBV18	NA	TRBJ2-5	12	CASSLDRETQYF
NA	TRBV27	TRBD1	TRBJ1-2	15	CASSLGTGQDYGYTF
NA	TRBV9	TRBD1	TRBJ1-2	15	CASGRGDQGARGYTF
NA	TRBV2	TRBD1	TRBJ1-6	17	CASSEGGGLIYNSPLHF
NA	TRBV12-3/TRBV12-4	TRBD1	TRBJ2-3	13	CASNQGVPDTQYF
NA	TRBV5-1	NA	TRBJ1-2	14	CASSLTGSNYGYTF
many	TRBV6-5	NA	TRBJ1-4	15	CASSFEGATNEKLFF
NA	TRBV19	TRBD1	TRBJ1-5	14	CASSRTGSEQPQHF
NA	TRBV6-2/TRBV6-3	TRBD2	TRBJ2-5	15	CASSRTSGGSKTQYF
few	TRBV19	NA	TRBJ1-1	13	CASSVGMNTEAFF
NA	TRBV6-5	NA	TRBJ1-1	13	CASIAPGGREAFF
NA	TRBV19	NA	TRBJ1-2	19	CASSRTRWGGGNFNYGYTF
NA	TRBV30	NA	TRBJ1-5	11	CAWKGNQPQHF
NA	TRBV9	TRBD1	TRBJ2-5	15	CASSVDRGPPETQYF
NA	TRBV4-2	NA	TRBJ1-4	13	CASSPREEEKLFF
once	TRBV10-3	TRBD1	TRBJ1-1	14	CAIRGAGGNTEAFF
NA	TRBV11-2	NA	TRBJ2-2	11	CASSLVGELFF